This T cell receptor beta chain was found in a study of blood T cell repertoires in COVID-19. Germline V gene data show CDR1 as GTSNPN and CDR2 as SVGIG (reference sequence). V lost 3 bases and J lost 1, with 9 bases in between. The CDR3 consists of 13 residues. TCRdb's table, derived via immunoSEQ multiplex PCR, lists solely in-frame clones and lacks some. Altogether some 120,000 clones are present, more than 75% being singletons, with the ten largest covering roughly 2.1%. Sequencing input: peripheral blood. This receptor was identified in a woman aged 45-65 years with acute or convalescent COVID-19. The J gene is TRBJ1-1, the V gene TRBV30; D might be TRBD1 (6 bases). Here the CDR3 reads CAWRGHQNTEAFF. CDR3 DNA sequence: TGTGCCTGGAGGGGACACCAGAACACTGAAGCTTTCTTT.